The entry below gives a single T cell receptor (beta chain) sequence along with its context. Its specific antigen is unknown. No quality values exist for individual bases; no much larger clone is one base distant. In total, approximately 610 healthy bone marrow donors made up the cohort. At the time of sampling, every cohort member was nominally healthy, though immune exposures that went unrecorded were likely present. The donor was CMV seropositive and belonged to the group of 250 to 300 seropositive cohort members. Each donor provided a peripheral blood sample, and peripheral blood mononuclear cells were used for TCR beta sequencing. The Qiagen DNeasy Blood Extraction Kit was used to extract genomic DNA from the blood cell samples. The data stem from a study of cytomegalovirus exposure and HLA in healthy donors (dated by TCRdb to 2015 to 2018). A note on the overall study: According to an earlier analysis of a few hundred of the donors, about 170 million T cells yielded some 120 million unique TCR beta sequences and 276 Gb of sequence data. An early release that covered several hundred HLA-typed donors contained about 300 gigabases of sequencing data and 80 million or so unique TCR sequences. Of the 350 to 450 genotyped donors, 65% to 90% were placed in the genetic ancestry cluster associated with self-reported Caucasian donors. The study aimed to test whether signatures of past pathogen exposure could be identified by cataloging public T cell receptors. The T cell repertoires of 666 subjects were profiled by immunosequencing and related to cytomegalovirus serostatus. A separate validation cohort of 100 to 150 different subjects was used in addition to the roughly 670-subject first cohort. To predict cytomegalovirus infection status, the study brought together high-throughput TCR immunosequencing, statistical association of individual TCRs with disease status, and machine learning. In a later analysis, previously published TCR beta repertoires from more than 500 donors were re-analyzed and high-resolution HLA genotyping was added so that TCR occurrence patterns could be studied. Rather than drawing on any new phenotypic data, the later analysis identified candidate immune exposures from TCR beta sequences and the way those sequences occurred across donors. An earlier analysis of 450 to 750 of the donors used high-throughput TCR beta sequencing to judge whether each TCR beta V gene segment behaved as functional or pseudogenic. Donor age, sex, ethnicity and CMV serostatus were compiled together with the repertoire data. A later genetic analysis used genome-wide SNP genotypes for 398 of the 666 donors, treating that subset as a discovery cohort. Every repertoire in the discovery cohort had been generated on one and the same sequencing platform. HLA typing included class I and class II loci at four-digit resolution. The number of donors typed differed by locus, with about 629-640 for A, B, C, DRB1 and DQB1, roughly 520 for DQA1, approximately 570 for DPA1, and about 450 for DPB1. Four to six DR-DQ haplotypes were handled as single units for association and clustering, since linkage in the cohort was strong. On average, around 240,000 unique TCR beta nucleotide sequences were sequenced per donor among a few hundred genotyped donors of the cohort, with about 19% of those sequences being non-productive. The paper as a whole reports these results and caveats: An association between a missense DCLRE1C variant and V-gene and J-gene trimming of TCR beta chains was found in a later genetic analysis and replicated in an independent cohort. This cohort had only TCR beta chains sequenced, and the lack of alpha or paired-chain data limited which features could be detected. A further reported finding was that TCR beta sequences accurately predicted the HLA-A and HLA-B alleles for most subjects in the first cohort. Because counts were too low, about 18 rarely observed V segments, including chromosome 9 orphons, were left out of the earlier analysis of roughly 600 of the donors. When HLA alleles, especially DR and DQ, strongly co-occurred, TCR associations were difficult to assign to individual alleles. Across donors, most TCR sequences were observed very rarely, whereas some public TCRs were present in many individuals. In a later analysis, the rate of TCR association differed among HLA loci, with DRB1 alleles having the most associated TCRs and HLA-C alleles having the fewest. Sequencing depth was assumed to be roughly uniform across donors in the presence/absence analyses, though that assumption may not hold. Because HLA typing was unavailable for some donors at each locus, only the typed subset was used in association tests. The 87-base-pair reads could not distinguish some IMGT-functional V segments, including TRBV6-2 and TRBV6-3, so those segments were excluded. The classifier was reported to diagnose cytomegalovirus status with high specificity and sensitivity in both the original and validation cohorts. For the cohort, immune exposure information was limited to CMV serostatus. Correlated functional status among segregating V segments might reflect linkage disequilibrium, but an unknown experimental factor could not be ruled out. A later analysis associated about 17,000 TCR beta sequences with specific HLA alleles at a false discovery rate of 0.05. A cluster of highly shared sequence variants was judged likely to represent a technical artifact of the sequencing pipeline. In vitro tests confirmed that a few of the cytomegalovirus-associated TCR beta chains recognize cytomegalovirus antigens. Compared with the approximately 720-donor mean, donors in an Asian-associated ancestry cluster had fewer N-insertions in productive TCRs, according to a later genetic analysis. The authors suggested that the approach could potentially be extended to other disease states and immunological phenotypes. Several of the top co-occurrence clusters appeared to be linked to parvovirus B19, influenza, CMV and Epstein-Barr virus, according to a later analysis. A total of roughly 160 TCR beta chains were listed by the study as associated with cytomegalovirus. In a later analysis, HLA-associated TCR beta chains were found to be more clonally expanded and to have lower generation probabilities than equally common non-associated chains. A later analysis found that most CMV-associated TCR beta chains appeared HLA-restricted, with HLA associations seemingly driven largely by CMV exposure. In an earlier analysis of about 540 of the donors, most TCR beta V segments were observed in productive rearrangements about 90% or about 30% of the time, broadly matching IMGT annotations.

CDR1 GTSNPN and CDR2 SVGIG were looked up in the germline V gene (reference sequence). The CDR3 goes from the cysteine to the phenylalanine over 15 residues. The kept DNA is CDR3 alone, 45 bases in frame from the first base. Germline trimming: 2 bases from V, 2 bases from J; junction bases outside gene matches: 6. The method behind the library was the immunoSEQ multiplex PCR assay. For the multiplex PCR, a mixture combining 60 forward primers for TCR Vbeta segments and 13 reverse primers for TCR Jbeta segments was used. A multiplex PCR assay on genomic DNA amplified the CDR3 region of rearranged TCR beta genes. The amplified TCR beta libraries were sequenced on the Illumina HiSeq System as 87-base-pair reads. The study's own analysis went as follows. A later analysis tallied some 79 million unique TCR beta chains across the 700 or so repertoires, and some 10 million of those chains were shared by two or more donors. Raw reads were error-corrected and collapsed into unique sequences by a nearest-neighbor algorithm in which closely related sequences were merged to remove PCR and sequencing errors. Alignment of CDR3 sequences to IMGT reference sequences was used to assign V, D and J gene segments. Each retained sequence needed at least a six-nucleotide match to both a V gene segment and a J gene segment. A rearrangement counted as productive if the CDR3 had no stop codons and remained in frame with V and J, and every other rearrangement counted as non-productive. Following IMGT convention, CDR3 was defined as the stretch from the second conserved V-encoded cysteine up to the conserved J-encoded phenylalanine. The earlier analysis of roughly 590 of the donors excluded sequences that lacked an unambiguous match to a single V gene segment. An earlier analysis of several hundred of the donors called V segments functional above 56.7% productive rearrangements and segregating when the between-donor standard deviation exceeded 5%. To diagnose cytomegalovirus status from the catalog of TCR beta chain sequences, a statistical classification framework was built. In a later analysis, V and J genes were assigned by comparing TCR nucleotide sequences against IMGT/GENE-DB human TR gene sequences. A later analysis assigned CDR3 sequences and most-parsimonious VDJ recombination scenarios with the TCRdist pipeline. A later analysis defined each TCR beta chain by its CDR3 amino acid sequence plus V-gene family, and excluded reads lacking a unique V-gene family. As a way to deal with suspected cross-contamination and a sequencing artifact, a later analysis dropped approximately 590 nucleotide sequences that were highly shared and had low generation probability. In a later analysis, a clonal expansion index for each public chain was calculated from normalized within-repertoire ranks of inferred template counts. In a later analysis, generation probabilities were computed with a VDJ recombination model fitted to out-of-frame rearrangements, and the resulting probabilities were checked against IGoR. In a later analysis, TCR-TCR, TCR-HLA and TCR-CMV co-occurrence was scored with hypergeometric tests, and a repertoire-size bias correction was applied to TCR pairs. In a later analysis, false discovery rates were estimated by permuting HLA or CMV assignments 20 times. In a later analysis, co-occurring TCRs were grouped using DBSCAN, and TCRdist sequence similarity was added for clustering within HLA-allele-positive subsets. Co-occurrence clustering excluded repertoires with fewer than 30,000 or more than 120,000 public chains, plus five with anomalous nucleotide sharing. The table was pulled from immuneACCESS by TCRdb, which kept in-frame rearrangements only. Such tables lose some clones; where checked, under half of the loss comes from unresolved V genes, and the rest has no known cause. For V, J and clone size, that table is used; D and trimming come from the DNA. This sample gives around 150,000 clones in total; 77% of them show up just once. The ten largest make up over 2.5% of the sample.

This TCR came from a woman aged 40 to 49 in good health and CMV-seropositive. Sequenced: PBMCs. This receptor chain uses TRBV30 and TRBJ2-7; the central 10 bases match TRBD1. CDR3 reads: CAWSRGTGEPYEQYF. The DNA sequence is as follows: TGTGCCTGGAGTCGCGGGACAGGGGAACCCTACGAGCAGTACTTC.